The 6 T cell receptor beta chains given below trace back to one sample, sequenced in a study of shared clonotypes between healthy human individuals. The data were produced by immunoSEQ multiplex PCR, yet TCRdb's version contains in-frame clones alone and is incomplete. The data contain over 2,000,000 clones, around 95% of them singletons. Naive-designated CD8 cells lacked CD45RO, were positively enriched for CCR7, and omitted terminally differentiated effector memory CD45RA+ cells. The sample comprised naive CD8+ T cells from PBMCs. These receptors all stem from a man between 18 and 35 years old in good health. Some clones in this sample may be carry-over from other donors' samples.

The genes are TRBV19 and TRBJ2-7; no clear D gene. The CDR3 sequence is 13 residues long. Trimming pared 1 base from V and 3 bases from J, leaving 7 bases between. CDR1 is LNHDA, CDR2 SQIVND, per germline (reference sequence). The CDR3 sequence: CASSIVPNYEQYF. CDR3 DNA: TGTGCCAGTAGTATAGTACCGAACTACGAGCAGTACTTC.

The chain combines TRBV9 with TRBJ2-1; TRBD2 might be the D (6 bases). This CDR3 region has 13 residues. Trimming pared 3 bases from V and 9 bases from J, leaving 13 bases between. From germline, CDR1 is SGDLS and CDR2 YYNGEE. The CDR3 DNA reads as TGTGCCAGCAGCGCCCCACTGGAGGGTGAGCAGTTCTTC. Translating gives CASSAPLEGEQFF.

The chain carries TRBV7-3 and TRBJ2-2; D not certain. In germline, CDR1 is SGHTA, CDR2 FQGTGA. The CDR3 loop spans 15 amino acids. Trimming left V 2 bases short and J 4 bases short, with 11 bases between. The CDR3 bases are TGTGCCAGCAGCTTACTTCCATGGGGCACCGGGGAGCTGTTTTTT. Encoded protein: CASSLLPWGTGELFF. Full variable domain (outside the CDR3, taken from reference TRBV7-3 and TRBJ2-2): GAGVSQTPSNKVTEKGKYVELRCDPISGHTALYWYRQSLGQGPEFLIYFQGTGAADDSGLPNDRFFAVRPEGSVSTLKIQRTERGDSAVYLCASSLLPWGTGELFFGEGSRLTVL.

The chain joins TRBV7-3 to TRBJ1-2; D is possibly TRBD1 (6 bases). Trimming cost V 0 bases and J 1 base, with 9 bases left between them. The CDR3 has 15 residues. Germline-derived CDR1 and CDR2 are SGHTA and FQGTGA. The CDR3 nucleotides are TGTGCCAGCAGCTTAACTGGCAGGGGTAACTATGGCTACACCTTC. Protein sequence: CASSLTGRGNYGYTF. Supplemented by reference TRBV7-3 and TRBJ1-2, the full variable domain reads GAGVSQTPSNKVTEKGKYVELRCDPISGHTALYWYRQSLGQGPEFLIYFQGTGAADDSGLPNDRFFAVRPEGSVSTLKIQRTERGDSAVYLCASSLTGRGNYGYTFGSGTRLTVV.

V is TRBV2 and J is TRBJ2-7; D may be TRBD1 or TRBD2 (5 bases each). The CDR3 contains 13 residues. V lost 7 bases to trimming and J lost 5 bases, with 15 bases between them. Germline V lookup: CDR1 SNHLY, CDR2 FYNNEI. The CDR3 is CASTPRGEHEQYF. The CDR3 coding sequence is TGTGCCAGCACCCCCCGAGGGGAGCACGAGCAGTACTTC.

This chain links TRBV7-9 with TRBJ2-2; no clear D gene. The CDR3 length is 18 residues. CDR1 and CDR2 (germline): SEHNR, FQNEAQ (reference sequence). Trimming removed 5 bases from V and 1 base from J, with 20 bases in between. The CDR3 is CASSPESLAAKNTGELFF. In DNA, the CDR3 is TGTGCCAGCAGCCCCGAGAGTTTGGCGGCCAAGAACACCGGGGAGCTGTTTTTT.